This T cell receptor (beta chain) originates from a study of blood T cells in healthy people across ages. General study points: Diversity figures derived from one million T cells were judged to underestimate the true value.

Alongside a J-beta primer mix, a sample-barcoded 5' primer served in a second PCR lasting about 7 to 12 cycles. TCRdb ran MiXCR on the 5' RACE reads and lists one entry per CDR3 protein. The data hold about 1.6 million distinct CDR3 sequences, with about 31% observed a single time. Isolation per sample recovered at least 7 million PBMCs. This clonotype was picked up many times. Its specificity is unknown. This CDR3 spans 13 amino acids. The V end lost 4 bases, the J end lost 5 bases, and 14 bases lay between the germline ends. Per germline, CDR1 SQVTM and CDR2 ANQGSEA. Sequencing was carried out using blood. The rearrangement links TRBV29-1 to TRBJ2-5, with D perhaps matching TRBD2 (6 bases). This TCR was recovered from a woman under 40 in good health. Here the CDR3 DNA reads TGCAGCGTTGTACCTGGGGGGTGGGAGACCCAGTACTTC. This gives the protein CSVVPGGWETQYF.